This T cell receptor beta chain was found in a study of control samples from healthy donors and cancer patients. Germline trimming cut 3 bases from V and 2 bases from J; bases unmatched to any gene: 1. CDR1 and CDR2 (germline): MNHNS, SASEGT. The CDR3 loop spans 14 amino acids. Sequenced by immunoSEQ multiplex PCR; TCRdb stores in-frame clones only, minus some. The table records approximately 150,000 clones, 91% of them present only once. Source material: blood. The chain couples TRBV6-1 to TRBJ1-5; 7 bases are shared with TRBD1. This TCR derives from a man aged 30 to 39 in good health. CDR3 DNA: TGTGCCAGCAGTGAGGGGACAGGCAATCAGCCCCAGCATTTT. This translates into CASSEGTGNQPQHF.